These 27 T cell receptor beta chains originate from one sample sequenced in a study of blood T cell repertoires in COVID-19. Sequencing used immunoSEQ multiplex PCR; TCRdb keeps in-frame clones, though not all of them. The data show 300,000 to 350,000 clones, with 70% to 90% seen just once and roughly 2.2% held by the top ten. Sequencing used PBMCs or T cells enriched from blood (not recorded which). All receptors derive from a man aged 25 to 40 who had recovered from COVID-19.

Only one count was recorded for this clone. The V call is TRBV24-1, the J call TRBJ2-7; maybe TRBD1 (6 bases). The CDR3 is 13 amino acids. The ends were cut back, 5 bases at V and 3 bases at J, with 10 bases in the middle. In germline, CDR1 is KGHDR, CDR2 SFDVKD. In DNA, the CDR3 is TGTGCCACCAGTGCCCCACAGGGCTACGAGCAGTACTTC. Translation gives CATSAPQGYEQYF.

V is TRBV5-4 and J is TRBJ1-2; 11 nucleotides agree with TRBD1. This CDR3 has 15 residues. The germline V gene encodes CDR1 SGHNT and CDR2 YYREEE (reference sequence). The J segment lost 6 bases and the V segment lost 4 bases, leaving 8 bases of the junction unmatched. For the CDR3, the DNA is TGTGCCAGCAGCGGAGCCGGGACAGGGGGACATGGCTACACCTTC. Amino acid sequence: CASSGAGTGGHGYTF.

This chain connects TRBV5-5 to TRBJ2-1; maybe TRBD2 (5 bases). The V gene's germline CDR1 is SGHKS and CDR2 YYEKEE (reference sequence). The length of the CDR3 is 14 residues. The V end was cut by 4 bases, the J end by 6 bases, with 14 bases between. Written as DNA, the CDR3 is TGTGCCAGCAGCCCCGACGGGAATCGCAATGAGCAGTTCTTC. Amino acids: CASSPDGNRNEQFF.

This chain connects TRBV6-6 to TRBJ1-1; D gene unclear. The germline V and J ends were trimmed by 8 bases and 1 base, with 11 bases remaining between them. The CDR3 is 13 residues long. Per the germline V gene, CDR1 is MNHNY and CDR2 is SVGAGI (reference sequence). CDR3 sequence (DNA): TGTGCCAGCGGTGGAGAGAGGAACACTGAAGCTTTCTTT. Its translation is CASGGERNTEAFF.

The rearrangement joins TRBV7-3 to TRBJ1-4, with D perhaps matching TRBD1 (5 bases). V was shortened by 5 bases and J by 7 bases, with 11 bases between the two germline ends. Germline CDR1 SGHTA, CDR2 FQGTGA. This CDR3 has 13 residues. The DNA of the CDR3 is TGTGCCAGCAGCCGGAGGGGAAGTGAAAAACTGTTTTTT. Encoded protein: CASSRRGSEKLFF.

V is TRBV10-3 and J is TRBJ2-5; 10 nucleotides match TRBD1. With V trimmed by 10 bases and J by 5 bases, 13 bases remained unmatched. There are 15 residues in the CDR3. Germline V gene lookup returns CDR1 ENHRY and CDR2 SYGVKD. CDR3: CATIPGQGMGETQYF. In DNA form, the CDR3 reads TGTGCCACCATACCGGGACAGGGGATGGGTGAGACCCAGTACTTC.

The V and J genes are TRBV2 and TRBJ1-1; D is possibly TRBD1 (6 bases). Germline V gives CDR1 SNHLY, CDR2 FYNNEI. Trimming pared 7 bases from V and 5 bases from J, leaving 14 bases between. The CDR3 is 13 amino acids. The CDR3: CASKANRETEAFF. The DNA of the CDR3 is TGTGCCAGCAAAGCTAACAGGGAAACTGAAGCTTTCTTT.

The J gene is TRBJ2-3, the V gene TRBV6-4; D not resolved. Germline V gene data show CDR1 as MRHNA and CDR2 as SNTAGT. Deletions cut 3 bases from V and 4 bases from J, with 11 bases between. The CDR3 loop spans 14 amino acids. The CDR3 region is CASSEGIAADTQYF. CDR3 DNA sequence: TGTGCCAGCAGTGAAGGAATAGCTGCAGATACGCAGTATTTT.

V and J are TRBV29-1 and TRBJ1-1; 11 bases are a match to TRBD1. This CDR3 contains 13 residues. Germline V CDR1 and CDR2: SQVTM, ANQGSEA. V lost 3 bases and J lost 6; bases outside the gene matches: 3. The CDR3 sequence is CSVDRGQGAEAFF. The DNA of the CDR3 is TGCAGCGTTGATAGGGGACAGGGGGCTGAAGCTTTCTTT.

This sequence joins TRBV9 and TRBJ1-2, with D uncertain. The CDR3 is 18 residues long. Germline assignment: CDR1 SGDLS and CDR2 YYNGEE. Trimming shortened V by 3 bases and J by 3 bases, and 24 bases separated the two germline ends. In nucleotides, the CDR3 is TGTGCCAGCAGCGCCCATTCTGGGGTTCCGCGACTAGACTATGGCTACACCTTC. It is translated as CASSAHSGVPRLDYGYTF.

CDR3 amino acids: CASSGGTGGTDTQYF. The CDR3 DNA reads TGTGCCAGCAGCGGCGGGACAGGGGGCACAGATACGCAGTATTTT. The gene calls are TRBV13 and TRBJ2-3; 10 bases align to TRBD1. This CDR3 has 15 residues. V was pared by 5 bases and J by 1 base, with 3 bases of the junction left unmatched. In germline, CDR1 is PRHDT, CDR2 FYEKMQ (reference sequence). Supplemented by reference TRBV13 and TRBJ2-3, the full variable domain reads AAGVIQSPRHLIKEKRETATLKCYPIPRHDTVYWYQQGPGQDPQFLISFYEKMQSDKGSIPDRFSAQQFSDYHSELNMSSLELGDSALYFCASSGGTGGTDTQYFGPGTRLTVL.

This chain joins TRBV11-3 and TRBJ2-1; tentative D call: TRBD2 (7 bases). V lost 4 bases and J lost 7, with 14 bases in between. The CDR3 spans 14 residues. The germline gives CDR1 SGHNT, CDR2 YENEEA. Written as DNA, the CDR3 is TGTGCCAGCAGCTCCACTAGGGGGGGGAATGAGCAGTTCTTC. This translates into CASSSTRGGNEQFF.

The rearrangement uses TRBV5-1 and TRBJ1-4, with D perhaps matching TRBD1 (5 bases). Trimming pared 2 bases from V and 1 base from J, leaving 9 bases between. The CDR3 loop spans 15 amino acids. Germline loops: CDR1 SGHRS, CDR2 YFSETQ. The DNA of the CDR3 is TGCGCCAGCAGCTTCCGCCAGGGAACTAATGAAAAACTGTTTTTT. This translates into CASSFRQGTNEKLFF.

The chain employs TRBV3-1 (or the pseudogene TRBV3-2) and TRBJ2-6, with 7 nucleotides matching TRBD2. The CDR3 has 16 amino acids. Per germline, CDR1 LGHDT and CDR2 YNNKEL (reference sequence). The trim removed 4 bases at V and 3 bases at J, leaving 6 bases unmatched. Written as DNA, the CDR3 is TGTGCCAGCAGCCTCCTTGGGGGGGTTGGGGCCAACGTCCTGACTTTC. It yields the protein CASSLLGGVGANVLTF.

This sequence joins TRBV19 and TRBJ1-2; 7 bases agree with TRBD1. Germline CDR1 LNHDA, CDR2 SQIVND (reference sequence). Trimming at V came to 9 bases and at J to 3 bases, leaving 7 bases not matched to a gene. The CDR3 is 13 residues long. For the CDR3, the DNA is TGTGCCAGCCAGCGGCAGGGGGACTATGGCTACACCTTC. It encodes CASQRQGDYGYTF.

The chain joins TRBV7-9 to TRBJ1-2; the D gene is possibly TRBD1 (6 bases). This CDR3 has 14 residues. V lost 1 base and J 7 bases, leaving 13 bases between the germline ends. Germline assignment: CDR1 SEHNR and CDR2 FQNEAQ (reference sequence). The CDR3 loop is CASSLGDIRGGYTF. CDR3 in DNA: TGTGCCAGCAGCTTAGGGGACATACGTGGTGGCTACACCTTC.

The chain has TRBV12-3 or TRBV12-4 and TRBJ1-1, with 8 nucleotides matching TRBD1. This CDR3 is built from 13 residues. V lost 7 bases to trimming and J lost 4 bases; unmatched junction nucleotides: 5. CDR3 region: CASTRQGSTEAFF. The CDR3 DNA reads TGTGCCAGCACCCGACAGGGGTCCACTGAAGCTTTCTTT.

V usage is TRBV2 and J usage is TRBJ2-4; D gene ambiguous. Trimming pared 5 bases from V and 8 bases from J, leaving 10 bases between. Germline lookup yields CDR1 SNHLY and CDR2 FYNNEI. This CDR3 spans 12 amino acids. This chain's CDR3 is CASSPDTYIQYF. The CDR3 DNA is TGTGCCAGCAGTCCAGACACGTACATTCAGTACTTC.

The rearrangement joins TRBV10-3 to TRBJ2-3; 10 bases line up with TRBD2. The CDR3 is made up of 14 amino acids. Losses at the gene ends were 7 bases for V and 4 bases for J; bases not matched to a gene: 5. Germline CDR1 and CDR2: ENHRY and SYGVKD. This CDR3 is CAIMERGGPDTQYF. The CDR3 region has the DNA TGTGCCATCATGGAGCGGGGGGGCCCAGATACGCAGTATTTT.

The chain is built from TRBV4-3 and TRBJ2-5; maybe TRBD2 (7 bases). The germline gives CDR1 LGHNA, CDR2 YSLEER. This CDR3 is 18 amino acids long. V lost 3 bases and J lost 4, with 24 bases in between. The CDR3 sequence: CASSQQWVGGGAGETQYF. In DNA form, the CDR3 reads TGCGCCAGCAGCCAGCAATGGGTTGGAGGGGGGGCCGGAGAGACCCAGTACTTC.

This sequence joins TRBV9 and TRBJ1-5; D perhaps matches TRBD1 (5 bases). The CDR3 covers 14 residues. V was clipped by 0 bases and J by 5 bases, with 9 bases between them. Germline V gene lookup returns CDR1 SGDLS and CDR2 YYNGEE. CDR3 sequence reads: CASSVGEGDQPQHF. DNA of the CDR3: TGTGCCAGCAGCGTAGGGGAAGGGGATCAGCCCCAGCATTTT.

CDR3 amino acids: CASSPRTSGGTYQETQYF. The CDR3, as DNA: TGTGCCAGCAGCCCCCGGACTAGCGGGGGGACTTACCAAGAGACCCAGTACTTC. The V gene is TRBV7-6, the J gene TRBJ2-5, with 14 bases identical to TRBD2. The ends lost 5 bases at V and 0 bases at J; junction bases unmatched: 8. In germline, CDR1 is SGHVS, CDR2 FNYEAQ. The CDR3 is made up of 18 amino acids. The whole variable domain, filled in from reference TRBV7-6 and TRBJ2-5, reads GAGVSQSPRYKVTKRGQDVALRCDPISGHVSLYWYRQALGQGPEFLTYFNYEAQQDKSGLPNDRFSAERPEGSISTLTIQRTEQRDSAMYRCASSPRTSGGTYQETQYFGPGTRLLVL.

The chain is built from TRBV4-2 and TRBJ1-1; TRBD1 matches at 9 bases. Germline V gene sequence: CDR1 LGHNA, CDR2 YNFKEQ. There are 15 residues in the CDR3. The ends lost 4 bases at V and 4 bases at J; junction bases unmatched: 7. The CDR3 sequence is CASSRTGTGITEAFF. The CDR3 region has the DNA TGTGCCAGCAGCCGGACCGGGACAGGGATCACTGAAGCTTTCTTT.

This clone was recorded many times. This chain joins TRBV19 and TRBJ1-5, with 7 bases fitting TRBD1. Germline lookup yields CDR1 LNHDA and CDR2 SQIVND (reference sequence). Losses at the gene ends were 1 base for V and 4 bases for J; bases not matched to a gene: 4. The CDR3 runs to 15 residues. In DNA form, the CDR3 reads TGTGCCAGTAGTATAGGTTACAGGGGTAATCAGCCCCAGCATTTT. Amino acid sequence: CASSIGYRGNQPQHF.

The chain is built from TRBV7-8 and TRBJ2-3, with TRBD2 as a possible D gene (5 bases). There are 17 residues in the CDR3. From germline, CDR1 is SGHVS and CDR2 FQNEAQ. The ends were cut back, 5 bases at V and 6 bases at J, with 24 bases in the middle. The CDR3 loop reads CASSPTVGLSSGDTQYF. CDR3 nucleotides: TGTGCCAGCAGCCCCACAGTTGGCCTCTCATCGGGGGATACGCAGTATTTT.

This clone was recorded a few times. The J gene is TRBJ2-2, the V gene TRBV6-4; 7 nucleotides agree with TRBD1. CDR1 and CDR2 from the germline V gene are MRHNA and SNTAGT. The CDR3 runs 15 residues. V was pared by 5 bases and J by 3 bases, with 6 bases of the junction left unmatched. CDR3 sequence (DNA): TGTGCCAGCAGTCCCGGGACAGAGGACACCGGGGAGCTGTTTTTT. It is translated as CASSPGTEDTGELFF.

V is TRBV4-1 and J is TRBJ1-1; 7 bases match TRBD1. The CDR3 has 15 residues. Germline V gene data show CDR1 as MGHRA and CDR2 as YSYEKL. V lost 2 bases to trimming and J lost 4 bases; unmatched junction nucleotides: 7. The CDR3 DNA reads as TGCGCCAGCAGCCAAACCGACAGGGTAGGCACTGAAGCTTTCTTT. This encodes CASSQTDRVGTEAFF.